The 6 T cell receptor beta chains reported below all come from one sample, sequenced in a study of cytomegalovirus exposure and HLA in healthy donors. The primer mix had 60 Vbeta and 13 Jbeta primers. Clones were read by immunoSEQ multiplex PCR, and TCRdb kept only the in-frame ones, dropping some. The sample yields 200,000 or so clones, approximately 80% seen once. The sample comprised PBMCs. These TCRs come from a woman in her thirties in good health and CMV-seronegative.

The rearrangement joins TRBV7-9 to TRBJ1-3, with 8 positions matching TRBD1. The junction had 6 bases not matched to a gene; V was cut back by 3 bases and J by 8 bases. Germline assignment: CDR1 SEHNR and CDR2 FQNEAQ (reference sequence). This CDR3 comprises 14 residues. CDR3 region: CASSLGQEADTIYF. CDR3 DNA sequence: TGTGCCAGCAGCTTGGGACAGGAGGCGGACACCATATATTTT.

The rearrangement joins TRBV7-2 to TRBJ2-7, with 7 positions matching TRBD2. The V and J ends lost 4 bases and 0 bases, in that order; junction bases with no gene match: 6. The length of the CDR3 is 15 residues. CDR1 and CDR2 from the germline V gene are SGHTA and FQGNSA. This chain's CDR3 is CASSSIAGDSYEQYF. The CDR3 nucleotides read TGTGCCAGCAGCTCTATAGCGGGCGACTCCTACGAGCAGTACTTC.

The chain is built from TRBV4-1 and TRBJ1-2, with TRBD1 matching 9 bases. From germline, CDR1 is MGHRA and CDR2 YSYEKL. CDR3 length: 14 residues. The junction had 3 bases not matched to a gene; V was cut back by 0 bases and J by 7 bases. The CDR3 nucleotides read TGCGCCAGCAGCCAAGAAACAGGGGGCTCTGGCTACACCTTC. This sequence encodes CASSQETGGSGYTF.

V is TRBV6-6 and J is TRBJ2-7; 9 nucleotides agree with TRBD2. The CDR3 loop spans 15 amino acids. Germline loops: CDR1 MNHNY, CDR2 SVGAGI (reference sequence). V trimming: 8 bases; J trimming: 3 bases; junction bases outside the gene matches: 11. CDR3 sequence (DNA): TGTGCCAGCTCTCGGGCGGGAGGGCCCGACTACGAGCAGTACTTC. Amino acids: CASSRAGGPDYEQYF.

DNA for the CDR3: TGTGCCAGTAGTATCGGCGGTTGGCCGAGCTCAGGCTACACCTTC. This translates into CASSIGGWPSSGYTF. The V call is TRBV19, the J call TRBJ1-2; D gene uncertain. Trimming shortened V by 3 bases and J by 8 bases, and 19 bases separated the two germline ends. This CDR3 has 15 amino acids. Germline V lookup: CDR1 LNHDA, CDR2 SQIVND (reference sequence).

The V gene is TRBV21-1, the J gene TRBJ1-6; TRBD1, the D gene given by the table, was not confirmed from the DNA. TRBV21-1 is a listed pseudogene. The CDR3 has 14 residues. The CDR3 loop reads CASSQWTGDSPLHF. Written as DNA, the CDR3 is TGTGCCAGCAGCCAATGGACAGGAGATTCACCCCTCCACTTT.